These 17 T cell receptor beta chains were sequenced from one sample in a study of early T cells in non-severe SARS-CoV-2 infection. Via MiXCR, TCRdb re-called the 5' RACE reads, giving one row per CDR3 protein. Altogether 35,000 to 45,000 distinct CDR3 sequences are present, around 6.5% being singletons, with the ten largest covering under 25%. The sequencing here drew on whole blood, taken at baseline. The origin of the receptors is an adult who was a healthcare worker with PCR-confirmed SARS-CoV-2 infection or an uninfected control (not recorded which).

In its sample, this clonotype was seen a few times. This chain uses TRBV10-3 with TRBJ2-1; 11 positions agree with TRBD2. The CDR3 covers 16 residues. With 3 bases clipped from V and 13 bases from J, the junction kept 14 bases outside the gene matches. Germline assignment: CDR1 ENHRY and CDR2 SYGVKD. The CDR3 sequence: CAISDWTSGSTTRQFF. Written as DNA, the CDR3 is TGTGCCATCAGTGATTGGACTAGCGGGTCAACCACAAGACAGTTCTTC.

This clonotype occurred many times. The rearrangement joins TRBV10-3 to TRBJ2-3; 9 bases fit TRBD2. The CDR3 runs 16 residues. Germline CDR1 ENHRY, CDR2 SYGVKD. The V gene end was trimmed by 8 bases and the J gene end by 5 bases; junction bases not matched to a gene: 14. The CDR3 is CAIEAQGSGSIDTQYF. The CDR3 DNA sequence: TGTGCCATCGAGGCGCAAGGTAGCGGGAGTATAGATACGCAGTATTTT.

The chain joins TRBV7-6 to TRBJ2-5; D may be TRBD1 or TRBD2 (5 bases each). There are 12 residues in the CDR3. V lost 6 bases to trimming and J lost 7 bases, with 12 bases between them. Per germline, CDR1 SGHVS and CDR2 FNYEAQ. Here the CDR3 DNA reads TGTGCCAGCAGGAACGGGGCGTGGACCCAGTACTTC. This encodes CASRNGAWTQYF.

The V call is TRBV6-5, the J call TRBJ2-7, with D perhaps TRBD1 (6 bases). Germline V lookup: CDR1 MNHEY, CDR2 SVGAGI. V shed 0 bases and J shed 2 bases, with 20 bases lying between them. The length of the CDR3 is 18 residues. The CDR3 DNA reads TGTGCCAGCAGTTACTCCTTCTCGTTGGACAGCACGCCCTACGAGCAGTACTTC. Encoded protein: CASSYSFSLDSTPYEQYF.

The chain recombines TRBV5-8 with TRBJ2-6; no firm D call. The V gene's germline CDR1 is SGHTS and CDR2 YDEGEE. CDR3 length: 15 residues. Trimming removed 5 bases at V and 1 base at J, with 10 bases between. DNA of the CDR3: TGTGCCAGCAGAGTAACGGGTTCTGGGGCCAACGTCCTGACTTTC. Its translation: CASRVTGSGANVLTF.

This clonotype came up a few times. This chain links TRBV7-9 with TRBJ2-3; 12 positions match TRBD2. This CDR3 is built from 15 residues. V lost 5 bases to trimming and J lost 4 bases; unmatched junction nucleotides: 4. Germline V gene lookup returns CDR1 SEHNR and CDR2 FQNEAQ (reference sequence). DNA for the CDR3: TGTGCCAGCAGCCCGACTAGCGGGAGAGCAGATACGCAGTATTTT. Protein sequence: CASSPTSGRADTQYF.

There are many counts of this clonotype. The chain is built from TRBV6-6 and TRBJ2-1; D perhaps matches TRBD1 (6 bases). The CDR3 is 15 residues long. Germline V gene sequence: CDR1 MNHNY, CDR2 SVGAGI (reference sequence). Trimming cost V 6 bases and J 0 bases, with 12 bases left between them. CDR3 coding DNA: TGTGCCAGCAGCCAGTGGGACACCTCCTACAATGAGCAGTTCTTC. This gives the protein CASSQWDTSYNEQFF.

This clonotype appeared a few times. The genes are TRBV12-3 or TRBV12-4 and TRBJ1-5, with 7 bases lining up with TRBD1. The CDR3 spans 15 residues. Unmatched junction bases numbered 4, after V lost 5 bases and J lost 0 bases. The CDR3 region is CASSGTDYSNQPQHF. The CDR3 DNA reads TGTGCCAGCAGTGGGACAGACTATAGCAATCAGCCCCAGCATTTT.

This clonotype was seen more than once but under ten times. This chain connects TRBV6-2 or TRBV6-3 to TRBJ2-1; 10 nucleotides agree with TRBD2. Germline CDR1 MNHEY, CDR2 SVGEGT. The CDR3 consists of 17 residues. The J segment lost 7 bases and the V segment lost 0 bases, leaving 9 bases of the junction unmatched. The CDR3 is CASSYSIGLAGVNEQFF. The CDR3 DNA sequence: TGTGCCAGCAGTTACTCGATTGGGCTAGCGGGAGTTAATGAGCAGTTCTTC.

Ten or more counts support this clonotype. The V and J genes are TRBV6-5 and TRBJ2-1; 11 bases are shared with TRBD2. This CDR3 is 15 amino acids long. V was pared by 2 bases and J by 7 bases, with 4 bases of the junction left unmatched. Germline loops: CDR1 MNHEY, CDR2 SVGAGI. DNA of the CDR3: TGTGCCAGCAGTTACCTAGCGGGAGGACGAAATGAGCAGTTCTTC. This codes for CASSYLAGGRNEQFF.

The chain couples TRBV6-5 to TRBJ1-1; TRBD1 aligns across 9 bases. Trimming took 6 bases from V and 7 from J; bases not matched to a gene: 6. The CDR3 spans 13 residues. CDR1 is MNHEY and CDR2 is SVGAGI in the germline V gene. CDR3 protein: CASSLTGGSEAFF. The DNA of the CDR3 is TGTGCCAGCAGCCTTACAGGGGGCAGTGAAGCTTTCTTT.

Many counts were recorded for this clonotype. This chain connects TRBV5-1 to TRBJ2-2; 8 positions match TRBD2. J was trimmed by 0 bases and V by 2 bases; bases with no gene match: 0. Per germline, CDR1 SGHRS and CDR2 YFSETQ. This CDR3 is built from 15 residues. CDR3 in DNA: TGCGCCAGCAGCTTTAGCGGGGCGAACACCGGGGAGCTGTTTTTT. It yields the protein CASSFSGANTGELFF.

This clonotype came up many times. The V call is TRBV7-9, the J call TRBJ2-1; TRBD1 might be the D (6 bases). Germline CDR1 SEHNR, CDR2 FQNEAQ (reference sequence). Trimming shortened V by 1 base and J by 7 bases, and 14 bases separated the two germline ends. CDR3 size: 15 residues. CDR3 sequence: CASSLGTVGRNEQFF. As DNA, the CDR3 is TGTGCCAGCAGCTTAGGGACAGTTGGGCGGAATGAGCAGTTCTTC.

This clonotype occurred many times. V is TRBV2 and J is TRBJ2-2, with D unclear. Per germline, CDR1 SNHLY and CDR2 FYNNEI. The CDR3 has 13 amino acids. V lost 6 bases, J lost 6 bases, and 11 bases lay in between. The CDR3: CASRTLVSGELFF. CDR3 DNA sequence: TGTGCCAGCAGGACATTGGTCTCCGGGGAGCTGTTTTTT.

The genes are TRBV6-2 or TRBV6-3 and TRBJ2-1; 8 positions agree with TRBD1. The CDR3 sequence is 17 residues long. V shed 5 bases and J 0 bases; nucleotides not matched to a gene: 9. Germline loops: CDR1 MNHEY, CDR2 SVGEGT. The CDR3 here is CASSRRQGPFSYNEQFF. The CDR3 DNA is TGTGCCAGCAGTCGCAGACAGGGGCCTTTCTCCTACAATGAGCAGTTCTTC.

This clonotype was counted at least ten times. The gene calls are TRBV6-6 and TRBJ1-5; a weak D match, TRBD1 (6 bases). The V end was cut by 2 bases, the J end by 5 bases, with 16 bases between. Germline loops: CDR1 MNHNY, CDR2 SVGAGI (reference sequence). The CDR3 runs to 16 residues. CDR3 coding DNA: TGTGCCAGCAGTTACGGCTCAGGGGCGGAATATCAGCCCCAGCATTTT. Translation gives CASSYGSGAEYQPQHF.

This clonotype was seen repeatedly, ten times or more. V usage is TRBV10-1 and J usage is TRBJ2-1, with 8 bases lining up with TRBD2. CDR3 size: 14 residues. Germline CDR1 reads WNHNN; CDR2 reads SYGVQD (reference sequence). V shed 5 bases and J 5 bases; nucleotides not matched to a gene: 5. As DNA, the CDR3 is TGCGCCAGCAGTCCCAGCGGGAGCCACAATGAGCAGTTCTTC. Translating gives CASSPSGSHNEQFF.